The 17 T cell receptor beta chains given below trace back to one sample, sequenced in a study of shared clonotypes between healthy human individuals. The method was immunoSEQ multiplex PCR; TCRdb's version includes in-frame clones alone and lacks a portion of them. The table shows 550,000 to 700,000 clones, with 73% occurring only once. The sample was memory CD4+ T cells sorted from blood. Subset described: CD45RA-negative fraction. Receptor source: a woman in her twenties or thirties in good health.

CDR3 nucleotides: TGTGCCAGCAGTGTTGTTAATGAGCAGTTCTTC. The encoded protein is CASSVVNEQFF. The gene calls are TRBV2 and TRBJ2-1; D uncertain. With 4 bases removed from V and 7 bases from J, the gap between germline ends came to 5 bases. The CDR3 totals 11 residues. Germline CDR1 reads SNHLY; CDR2 reads FYNNEI.

This clone was counted many times. This sequence joins TRBV2 and TRBJ2-2; the D gene is possibly TRBD2 (6 bases). V lost 10 bases and J 2 bases, leaving 17 bases between the germline ends. This CDR3 has 15 residues. Germline loops: CDR1 SNHLY, CDR2 FYNNEI. As DNA, the CDR3 is TGTGCCACCCAGTGGGGGACTGCTAACACCGGGGAGCTGTTTTTT. The encoded protein is CATQWGTANTGELFF. Complete variable domain (other parts from reference TRBV2 and TRBJ2-2): EPEVTQTPSHQVTQMGQEVILRCVPISNHLYFYWYRQILGQKVEFLVSFYNNEISEKSEIFDDQFSVERPDGSNFTLKIRSTKLEDSAMYFCATQWGTANTGELFFGEGSRLTVL.

The V and J genes are TRBV7-9 and TRBJ2-2; 7 bases are a match to TRBD1. This CDR3 has 17 residues. Per the germline V gene, CDR1 is SEHNR and CDR2 is FQNEAQ (reference sequence). Germline trimming cut 5 bases from V and 3 bases from J; bases unmatched to any gene: 12. This CDR3 reads CASSDGQVGTYTGELFF. The CDR3 coding sequence is TGTGCCAGCAGCGATGGACAGGTGGGAACCTACACCGGGGAGCTGTTTTTT.

The rearrangement joins TRBV28 to TRBJ1-5; unclear D gene. This CDR3 region has 14 residues. Germline V gives CDR1 MDHEN, CDR2 SYDVKM. V was clipped by 5 bases and J by 3 bases, with 11 bases between them. CDR3 DNA sequence: TGTGCCAGCAGTCACACTCTCAACAATCAGCCCCAGCATTTT. Encoded protein: CASSHTLNNQPQHF. Using reference TRBV28 and TRBJ1-5 for the parts outside the CDR3, the full variable domain is DVKVTQSSRYLVKRTGEKVFLECVQDMDHENMFWYRQDPGLGLRLIYFSYDVKMKEKGDIPEGYSVSREKKERFSLILESASTNQTSMYLCASSHTLNNQPQHFGDGTRLSIL.

The chain employs TRBV5-4 and TRBJ2-1, with TRBD2 identical over 14 bases. The length of the CDR3 is 18 residues. Trimming at V came to 2 bases and at J to 7 bases, leaving 11 bases not matched to a gene. From germline, CDR1 is SGHNT and CDR2 YYREEE (reference sequence). CDR3 region: CASSFGGRGTSGRNEQFF. The CDR3 nucleotides read TGTGCCAGCAGCTTTGGCGGGCGAGGGACTAGCGGGAGAAATGAGCAGTTCTTC.

The chain employs TRBV6-5 and TRBJ2-5, with 10 bases fitting TRBD2. Germline V gene data show CDR1 as MNHEY and CDR2 as SVGAGI. V lost 5 bases and J lost 4; bases outside the gene matches: 7. The CDR3 consists of 15 residues. DNA of the CDR3: TGTGCCAGCAGTAGACTAGCGGGTGAGGGAGAGACCCAGTACTTC. Protein product: CASSRLAGEGETQYF.

The chain carries TRBV4-2 and TRBJ1-5, with D perhaps TRBD1 (6 bases). Germline-derived CDR1 and CDR2 are LGHNA and YNFKEQ. The germline V and J ends were trimmed by 0 bases and 6 bases, with 24 bases remaining between them. The CDR3 length is 19 residues. CDR3 sequence (DNA): TGTGCCAGCAGCCAAGAGGCGGAGGGGGATTATCCCACAAGTCAGCCCCAGCATTTT. This codes for CASSQEAEGDYPTSQPQHF.

V is TRBV19 and J is TRBJ1-5; perhaps TRBD1 as D (6 bases). The CDR3 length is 14 residues. Germline V gene data show CDR1 as LNHDA and CDR2 as SQIVND (reference sequence). The ends were cut back, 6 bases at V and 6 bases at J, with 15 bases in the middle. CDR3 sequence (DNA): TGTGCCAGTAGCTATCTAACAGGGATTCAGCCCCAGCATTTT. Translation: CASSYLTGIQPQHF. The whole variable domain, remainder taken from reference TRBV19 and TRBJ1-5, is DGGITQSPKYLFRKEGQNVTLSCEQNLNHDAMYWYRQDPGQGLRLIYYSQIVNDFQKGDIAEGYSVSREKKESFPLTVTSAQKNPTAFYLCASSYLTGIQPQHFGDGTRLSIL.

V and J are TRBV15 and TRBJ2-4; 7 positions match TRBD1. Germline V gene data show CDR1 as LNHNV and CDR2 as YYDKDF (reference sequence). The V segment lost 1 base and the J segment 5 bases; nucleotides outside the gene matches: 5. This CDR3 is 15 amino acids long. CDR3 sequence: CATSRVDRDQNIQYF. CDR3 coding DNA: TGTGCCACCAGCAGAGTAGACAGGGACCAAAACATTCAGTACTTC.

CDR3 sequence reads: CASSDGATQETQYF. The DNA of the CDR3 is TGTGCCAGCAGCGATGGGGCTACCCAAGAGACCCAGTACTTC. The chain carries TRBV25-1 and TRBJ2-5; TRBD1 is a possible D gene (5 bases). Trimming removed 6 bases at V and 1 base at J, with 12 bases between. Looked up from germline, CDR1 is MGHDK and CDR2 is SYGVNS. The CDR3 totals 14 residues.

This chain links TRBV19 with TRBJ1-1, with 7 bases aligning to TRBD1. Per the germline V gene, CDR1 is LNHDA and CDR2 is SQIVND (reference sequence). This CDR3 contains 14 residues. Germline trimming cut 9 bases from V and 0 bases from J; bases unmatched to any gene: 7. The CDR3 is CARLTGSMNTEAFF. Here the CDR3 DNA reads TGTGCCAGGCTGACAGGGTCCATGAACACTGAAGCTTTCTTT. The full variable domain, with the rest looked up from reference TRBV19 and TRBJ1-1, is DGGITQSPKYLFRKEGQNVTLSCEQNLNHDAMYWYRQDPGQGLRLIYYSQIVNDFQKGDIAEGYSVSREKKESFPLTVTSAQKNPTAFYLCARLTGSMNTEAFFGQGTRLTVV.

The genes are TRBV7-6 and TRBJ2-2; D is ambiguous. There are 13 residues in the CDR3. V was cut by 5 bases and J by 2 bases, with 6 bases left in between. Germline V gene data show CDR1 as SGHVS and CDR2 as FNYEAQ. The CDR3 DNA follows: TGTGCCAGCAGCCTTAGTAACACCGGGGAGCTGTTTTTT. It specifies CASSLSNTGELFF.

This chain links TRBV2 with TRBJ1-1, with D possibly TRBD1 on 6 matching bases. Germline loops: CDR1 SNHLY, CDR2 FYNNEI. Trimming pared 5 bases from V and 7 bases from J, leaving 8 bases between. The CDR3 extends over 11 amino acids. CDR3 nucleotides: TGTGCCAGCAGTTTGGACAGTGAAGCTTTCTTT. This sequence encodes CASSLDSEAFF. Complete variable domain (other parts from reference TRBV2 and TRBJ1-1): EPEVTQTPSHQVTQMGQEVILRCVPISNHLYFYWYRQILGQKVEFLVSFYNNEISEKSEIFDDQFSVERPDGSNFTLKIRSTKLEDSAMYFCASSLDSEAFFGQGTRLTVV.

The chain links TRBV28 to TRBJ1-3, with unresolved D. The CDR3 loop spans 15 amino acids. V lost 8 bases, J lost 3 bases, and 17 bases lay in between. CDR1 and CDR2 (germline): MDHEN, SYDVKM. This chain's CDR3 is CASWEGSYLGNTIYF. The CDR3 DNA is TGTGCCAGCTGGGAGGGTTCGTATCTTGGAAACACCATATATTTT.

This chain joins TRBV5-1 and TRBJ2-1, with 10 nucleotides matching TRBD2. The CDR3 has 13 amino acids. CDR1 is SGHRS, CDR2 YFSETQ, per germline. The V segment lost 7 bases and the J segment 4 bases; nucleotides outside the gene matches: 2. CDR3 DNA sequence: TGCGCCAGCGGGACTAGCGTTTACAATGAGCAGTTCTTC. Protein: CASGTSVYNEQFF.

V is TRBV30 and J is TRBJ2-2; no clear D. The CDR3 totals 17 residues. Germline V gives CDR1 GTSNPN, CDR2 SVGIG (reference sequence). Trimming removed 3 bases from V and 8 bases from J, with 25 bases in between. DNA for the CDR3: TGTGCCTGGAGGCTCATATACAACGGCCTCATGGGTGGGGAGCTGTTTTTT. Protein product: CAWRLIYNGLMGGELFF.

In its sample, this clone was seen once. The chain recombines TRBV29-1 with TRBJ2-5; 8 bases map to TRBD1. CDR1 is SQVTM and CDR2 is ANQGSEA in the germline V gene. V lost 3 bases to trimming and J lost 5 bases; unmatched junction nucleotides: 5. The CDR3 runs 13 residues. Here the CDR3 DNA reads TGCAGCGTTGAGCCCAGGGGGCTTGAGACCCAGTACTTC. This gives the protein CSVEPRGLETQYF.